This TCR beta chain was sequenced for a study of identifying expanded T cells in peripheral blood. This table comes from immunoSEQ multiplex PCR, and its TCRdb copy is limited to in-frame clones, with some not included. The sample has 85,000 to 95,000 clones, 88% seen once. This CDR3 has 13 amino acids. Per the germline V gene, CDR1 is MDHEN and CDR2 is SYDVKM. V lost 6 bases, J lost 5 bases, and 13 bases lay in between. This TCR was sampled from a person between 18 and 70 years old in good health. The sample consisted of blood. V usage is TRBV28 and J usage is TRBJ2-5; D assignment may be TRBD1 or TRBD2 (5 bases each). CDR3 sequence reads: CASRTGLGETQYF. Written as DNA, the CDR3 is TGTGCCAGCAGGACGGGGCTGGGGGAGACCCAGTACTTC.